This T cell receptor beta chain is from a study of OX40 agonist ivuxolimab in advanced cancers. V lost 4 bases to trimming and J lost 12 bases; unmatched junction nucleotides: 5. Germline values: CDR1 SGHVS, CDR2 FQNEAQ. This CDR3 contains 11 residues. Only in-frame clones appear in the TCRdb table, and some are missing; sequencing was by immunoSEQ multiplex PCR. The sample consists of roughly 70,000 clones, approximately 80% of them appearing once. This TCR derives from an adult with an advanced solid tumor such as melanoma, head and neck, liver or kidney cancer. This chain uses TRBV7-8 with TRBJ2-7; 8 bases are shared with TRBD1. Sequenced material: CD4+ or CD8+ T cells sorted from blood, taken in a trial of the OX40 agonist ivuxolimab. The CDR3 reads CASSSDRATYF. CDR3 sequence (DNA): TGTGCCAGCAGCTCGGACAGGGCTACGTACTTC.